The 10 T cell receptor beta chains below were found in one sample sequenced in a study of T-cell memory formation after mild COVID-19. TCRdb itself ran the 5' RACE reads through MiXCR, one entry per CDR3 protein. The data hold under 550,000 distinct CDR3 sequences, with around a sixth observed a single time. Sample: PBMCs or a T cell subset sorted from them (not recorded which). Source of these receptors: an adult woman who had mild COVID-19 (a few samples of this study predate the infection). Cell type and time point are not known.

V usage is TRBV24-1 and J usage is TRBJ1-1, with unresolved D. Germline V gene data show CDR1 as KGHDR and CDR2 as SFDVKD. Trimming removed 3 bases at V and 5 bases at J, with 15 bases between. The CDR3 is 15 amino acids. This chain's CDR3 is CATSDDQHDGTEAFF. CDR3 DNA sequence: TGTGCCACCAGTGATGACCAGCACGATGGGACTGAAGCTTTCTTT.

This clonotype was seen only a few times. V usage is TRBV6-2 or TRBV6-3 and J usage is TRBJ1-4; no reliable D call. The CDR3 runs to 12 residues. Deletions cut 0 bases from V and 8 bases from J, with 4 bases between. Germline lookup yields CDR1 MNHEY and CDR2 SVGEGT. In nucleotides, the CDR3 is TGTGCCAGCAGTTACTCGGCGGAAAAACTGTTTTTT. The encoded protein is CASSYSAEKLFF.

In this sample, this clonotype turned up a few times. V usage is TRBV20-1 and J usage is TRBJ2-1; perhaps TRBD2 as D (5 bases). This CDR3 has 15 residues. Germline CDR1 DFQATT, CDR2 SNEGSKA (reference sequence). Trimming removed 3 bases at V and 2 bases at J, with 14 bases between. As DNA, the CDR3 is TGCAGTGCTAGGGCTAACGGGAAGGCCTACAATGAGCAGTTCTTC. This codes for CSARANGKAYNEQFF.

This clonotype was counted between two and nine times. This chain uses TRBV27 with TRBJ2-7, with D perhaps TRBD1 (5 bases). Between the trimmed V and J ends, which lost 4 bases and 6 bases, there was a span of 16 bases. Germline loops: CDR1 MNHEY, CDR2 SMNVEV (reference sequence). The CDR3 contains 14 residues. The CDR3 spells CASSSGDSAGEQYF. The CDR3 DNA reads as TGTGCCAGCAGTTCCGGAGACAGTGCAGGCGAGCAGTACTTC.

This clonotype has only a few counts. The chain links TRBV12-3 or TRBV12-4 to TRBJ2-7; D gene unclear. Deletions cut 4 bases from V and 5 bases from J, with 12 bases between. The CDR3 has 13 residues. This CDR3 is CASSSRAAHEQYF. For the CDR3, the DNA is TGTGCCAGCAGTTCCCGGGCCGCGCACGAGCAGTACTTC.

This clonotype was recorded a few times. The V call is TRBV2, the J call TRBJ1-1; 7 nucleotides agree with TRBD1. This CDR3 comprises 15 residues. The junction had 4 bases not matched to a gene; V was cut back by 3 bases and J by 0 bases. Germline assignment: CDR1 SNHLY and CDR2 FYNNEI. CDR3 DNA sequence: TGTGCCAGCAGTGATAGGGGGCTGGTGAACACTGAAGCTTTCTTT. This sequence encodes CASSDRGLVNTEAFF.

The chain recombines TRBV7-6 with TRBJ1-4; D gene ambiguous. The CDR3 is made up of 16 amino acids. Looked up from germline, CDR1 is SGHVS and CDR2 is FNYEAQ. Deletions cut 5 bases from V and 0 bases from J, with 13 bases between. Here the CDR3 DNA reads TGTGCCAGCAGCACTAGGGTCTGGGCAACTAATGAAAAACTGTTTTTT. This encodes CASSTRVWATNEKLFF.

The chain recombines TRBV4-1 with TRBJ2-7; 10 bases are a match to TRBD1. The germline gives CDR1 MGHRA, CDR2 YSYEKL. V lost 3 bases, J lost 5 bases, and 7 bases stayed unmatched. This CDR3 spans 15 amino acids. Here the CDR3 DNA reads TGCGCCAGCAGCCAGGGACAGGGGATGGAGGACGAGCAGTACTTC. Its translation: CASSQGQGMEDEQYF.

This rearrangement joins TRBV12-3 or TRBV12-4 to TRBJ2-7; 10 positions agree with TRBD1. This CDR3 has 16 residues. Unmatched junction bases numbered 8, after V lost 4 bases and J lost 2 bases. The CDR3 sequence is CASSSRQGASTYEQYF. The CDR3, as DNA: TGTGCCAGCAGTTCTCGACAGGGGGCCTCTACCTACGAGCAGTACTTC.

In this sample, this clonotype turned up a few times. The chain carries TRBV9 and TRBJ2-2, with D maybe TRBD2 (5 bases). There are 15 residues in the CDR3. Trimming removed 3 bases at V and 0 bases at J, with 9 bases between. Per germline, CDR1 SGDLS and CDR2 YYNGEE. CDR3 in amino acids: CASSALGANTGELFF. The CDR3 nucleotides read TGTGCCAGCAGCGCTCTCGGGGCGAACACCGGGGAGCTGTTTTTT. Drawing the rest from reference TRBV9 and TRBJ2-2, the complete variable domain is DSGVTQTPKHLITATGQRVTLRCSPRSGDLSVYWYQQSLDQGLQFLIQYYNGEERAKGNILERFSAQQFPDLHSELNLSSLELGDSALYFCASSALGANTGELFFGEGSRLTVL.